The 14 T cell receptor beta chains given below trace back to one sample, sequenced in a study of T cell responses to AZD1222 COVID-19 vaccine. Repertoires were generated with immunoSEQ multiplex PCR, while TCRdb's copy carries only in-frame clones and drops some. The repertoire holds 150,000 to 200,000 clones, with roughly 92% as singletons. Material: peripheral blood, obtained 28 days after the second AZD1222 dose. These receptors came from an adult who received the AZD1222 COVID-19 vaccine.

This chain joins TRBV19 and TRBJ2-2; 7 bases are shared with TRBD1. Trimming cost V 8 bases and J 2 bases; bases outside gene matches: 8. Germline CDR1 and CDR2: LNHDA and SQIVND (reference sequence). The CDR3 runs 15 residues. DNA for the CDR3: TGTGCCAGTCACCCCGGGACAGTAAACACCGGGGAGCTGTTTTTT. Its protein is CASHPGTVNTGELFF. The full variable domain, with the rest looked up from reference TRBV19 and TRBJ2-2, is DGGITQSPKYLFRKEGQNVTLSCEQNLNHDAMYWYRQDPGQGLRLIYYSQIVNDFQKGDIAEGYSVSREKKESFPLTVTSAQKNPTAFYLCASHPGTVNTGELFFGEGSRLTVL.

The rearrangement links TRBV5-1 to TRBJ1-3; TRBD1 matches 11 bases. Germline V lookup: CDR1 SGHRS, CDR2 YFSETQ. The junction had 10 bases not matched to a gene; V was cut back by 4 bases and J by 1 base. The CDR3 has 18 residues. The CDR3 reads CASSIGTGGPRSGNTIYF. The CDR3 DNA sequence: TGCGCCAGCAGCATCGGGACAGGGGGACCGCGATCTGGAAACACCATATATTTT.

CDR3 protein: CASSVGDRVYEQFF. CDR3 nucleotides: TGTGCCAGCAGCGTAGGGGACAGGGTCTATGAGCAGTTCTTC. The V call is TRBV5-5, the J call TRBJ2-1; 9 bases map to TRBD1. V shed 4 bases, J shed 8 bases, and the junction held 7 bases outside the gene matches. The CDR3 totals 14 residues. Germline CDR1 and CDR2: SGHKS and YYEKEE (reference sequence). Using reference TRBV5-5 and TRBJ2-1 for the parts outside the CDR3, the full variable domain is DAGVTQSPTHLIKTRGQQVTLRCSPISGHKSVSWYQQVLGQGPQFIFQYYEKEERGRGNFPDRFSARQFPNYSSELNVNALLLGDSALYLCASSVGDRVYEQFFGPGTRLTVL.

The chain links TRBV6-5 to TRBJ1-1; no reliable D call. V shed 6 bases and J shed 5 bases, with 7 bases lying between them. This CDR3 comprises 11 residues. The V gene's germline CDR1 is MNHEY and CDR2 SVGAGI. CDR3 region: CASRRRTEAFF. CDR3 nucleotide sequence: TGTGCCAGCAGAAGGAGGACTGAAGCTTTCTTT.

V and J are TRBV5-1 and TRBJ1-2; no clear D gene. V was pared by 0 bases and J by 8 bases, with 8 bases between. CDR1 SGHRS and CDR2 YFSETQ come from the germline V gene. The CDR3 runs 12 residues. DNA of the CDR3: TGCGCCAGCAGCTTGGGAACCCTGGGCTACACCTTC. Residues: CASSLGTLGYTF. Drawing the rest from reference TRBV5-1 and TRBJ1-2, the complete variable domain is KAGVTQTPRYLIKTRGQQVTLSCSPISGHRSVSWYQQTPGQGLQFLFEYFSETQRNKGNFPGRFSGRQFSNSRSEMNVSTLELGDSALYLCASSLGTLGYTFGSGTRLTVV.

The chain recombines TRBV5-1 with TRBJ2-3; D might be TRBD2 (5 bases). V gave up 4 bases and J gave up 1 base, with 10 bases separating them. The CDR3 runs to 14 residues. CDR1 SGHRS and CDR2 YFSETQ come from the germline V gene. The CDR3 DNA follows: TGCGCCAGCAGCCCTACTAGAGGCACAGATACGCAGTATTTT. It specifies CASSPTRGTDTQYF.

This chain connects TRBV4-3 to TRBJ2-7; 11 bases align to TRBD2. This CDR3 contains 16 residues. V lost 0 bases to trimming and J lost 1 base; unmatched junction nucleotides: 2. Germline V gene lookup returns CDR1 LGHNA and CDR2 YSLEER. The CDR3 region has the DNA TGCGCCAGCAGCCAAGATCTAGCGGGGGGTTCCTACGAGCAGTACTTC. Its translation: CASSQDLAGGSYEQYF.

This sequence joins TRBV7-9 and TRBJ1-1; TRBD1 matches at 9 bases. The germline CDR1 and CDR2 sequences are SEHNR and FQNEAQ (reference sequence). Trimming took 4 bases from V and 6 from J; bases not matched to a gene: 6. CDR3 length equals 14 residues. CDR3 nucleotide sequence: TGTGCCAGCAGCTCACAGGGGGCCTTCGCTGAAGCTTTCTTT. This codes for CASSSQGAFAEAFF.

This clone was seen a handful of times. This chain connects TRBV5-8 to TRBJ1-5; a weak D match, TRBD1 (6 bases). Germline assignment: CDR1 SGHTS and CDR2 YDEGEE. The V end was cut by 1 base, the J end by 6 bases, with 14 bases between. This CDR3 comprises 15 residues. The CDR3: CASSLQGRRGQPQHF. The CDR3 DNA follows: TGTGCCAGCAGCTTGCAGGGGCGCCGAGGTCAGCCCCAGCATTTT.

This clone was seen only once. This chain uses TRBV10-1 with TRBJ2-5, with D possibly TRBD1 on 6 matching bases. The germline CDR1 and CDR2 sequences are WNHNN and SYGVQD (reference sequence). This CDR3 region has 15 residues. Trimming took off 6 bases at V and 0 bases at J, with 14 bases between the two ends. This CDR3 is CASSDTGTHQETQYF. Here the CDR3 DNA reads TGCGCCAGCAGCGATACAGGGACCCACCAAGAGACCCAGTACTTC.

This chain connects TRBV3-1 (or the pseudogene TRBV3-2) to TRBJ2-3; tentative D call: TRBD2 (5 bases). Germline V gives CDR1 LGHDT, CDR2 YNNKEL (reference sequence). V was cut by 1 base and J by 2 bases, with 16 bases left in between. CDR3 length: 17 amino acids. CDR3 amino acids: CASSQGRSAALTDTQYF. CDR3 nucleotides: TGTGCCAGCAGCCAAGGCCGTAGCGCGGCCCTCACAGATACGCAGTATTTT.

The gene calls are TRBV24-1 and TRBJ2-3; D is unclear. CDR3 length equals 15 residues. The V and J ends lost 4 bases and 0 bases respectively, with 10 bases between them. Germline lookup yields CDR1 KGHDR and CDR2 SFDVKD. Written as DNA, the CDR3 is TGTGCCACCAGTGACTACGGTGATAGCACAGATACGCAGTATTTT. Its protein is CATSDYGDSTDTQYF.

The rearrangement links TRBV7-2 to TRBJ1-5; possible D gene TRBD1, 5 bases. The V gene lost 1 base and the J gene lost 5 bases, with 6 bases spanning the gap. CDR1 SGHTA and CDR2 FQGNSA come from the germline V gene. The CDR3 is 13 amino acids. The CDR3 is CASSLEGDQPQHF. CDR3 DNA: TGTGCCAGCAGCTTAGAAGGGGATCAGCCCCAGCATTTT.

In its sample, this clone was seen a few times. The J gene is TRBJ2-1, the V gene TRBV19, with 7 nucleotides matching TRBD1. Germline V gives CDR1 LNHDA, CDR2 SQIVND (reference sequence). The CDR3 covers 14 residues. V lost 5 bases, J lost 5 bases, and 6 bases stayed unmatched. CDR3 in DNA: TGTGCCAGTAGTCGGGACAGTCTAGACAATGAGCAGTTCTTC. Translating it yields CASSRDSLDNEQFF.